This TCR beta chain was recovered during a study of blood T cells in healthy people across ages. Study-wide results and limits: Among T cells, TCR beta diversity per million cells dropped roughly linearly as age rose. Any conclusive comparison of naive versus antigen-experienced cells was prevented by using unsorted PBMCs.

Through a sample-barcoded 5' primer and a J-beta primer mix, a second PCR was run for roughly 6 to 12 cycles. A 12-random-nucleotide template-switch adaptor tagged each cDNA molecule. TCRdb ran MiXCR on the 5' RACE reads and lists one entry per CDR3 protein. The profile shows 1,500,000 or so distinct CDR3 sequences, 59% of them singletons. Of note for this clonotype: Its antigen is unknown.

Germline V gives CDR1 MNHEY, CDR2 SMNVEV (reference sequence). Trimming removed 2 bases from V and 7 bases from J, with 21 bases in between. This CDR3 is 16 amino acids long. The specimen sequenced was blood. This TCR derives from a young man in good health. The chain carries TRBV27 and TRBJ2-7; D is perhaps TRBD1 (6 bases). The chain's CDR3 is CASSLLAGAYHNEQYF. CDR3 sequence (DNA): TGTGCCAGCAGTTTACTTGCAGGGGCTTACCACAATGAGCAGTACTTC.